This T cell receptor (beta chain) originates from a study of blood T cell repertoires in COVID-19. Study-wide context: COVID-19 samples from acute and convalescent phases originated in the United States, Italy and Spain. PBMCs, B-cell-depleted T cells, or T cells were the source of the cDNA or gDNA that made up the material.

The method was immunoSEQ multiplex PCR; TCRdb's version includes in-frame clones alone and lacks a portion of them. The sample comprises 300,000 to 400,000 clones, approximately 88% of which are singletons, and about 0.89% rests with the top ten. Participant age was roughly 18 to 90 years, and participants resided in about two dozen US areas. Participants had their cohort set by participant-reported clinical history. Looked up from germline, CDR1 is MDHEN and CDR2 is SYDVKM. V was pared by 11 bases and J by 2 bases, with 15 bases between. The CDR3 consists of 13 residues. The sequence derives from a woman in her 30s with acute COVID-19. The chain is built from TRBV28 and TRBJ1-1, with D perhaps TRBD1 (6 bases). The sample comprised PBMCs or T cells enriched from blood (not recorded which). The CDR3 here is CALLDRHNTEAFF. Here the CDR3 DNA reads TGTGCCCTCCTAGACAGGCATAACACTGAAGCTTTCTTT.